A single sample gave rise to the 26 T cell receptor beta chains below, sequenced in a study of T-cell reconstitution after alpha-beta-depleted transplantation in children. Unique molecular identifiers were incorporated during preparation of the TCRbeta library. TCRdb fed the PCR reads into MiXCR, producing one record per CDR3 protein. The sample includes 70,000 to 95,000 distinct CDR3 sequences, 9% to 15% of them seen just once. The source was PBMCs from the stem cell graft donor, collected from the stem cell graft. The receptors come from a human donor who donated a stem cell graft to a child with inherited bone marrow failure.

This clonotype has ten or more counts. The V call is TRBV5-1, the J call TRBJ2-1; 8 bases fit TRBD1. V gave up 7 bases and J gave up 10 bases; unmatched junction bases: 13. CDR3 size: 14 residues. Germline CDR1 reads SGHRS; CDR2 reads YFSETQ. The CDR3 is CASGPRTGFREQFF. CDR3 DNA sequence: TGCGCCAGCGGCCCCAGGACAGGGTTTAGGGAGCAGTTCTTC.

The chain couples TRBV6-5 to TRBJ1-4; the D gene is possibly TRBD1 (5 bases). CDR1 is MNHEY, CDR2 SVGAGI, per germline. Trimming shortened V by 3 bases and J by 7 bases, and 9 bases separated the two germline ends. The CDR3 covers 13 residues. The CDR3 DNA reads TGTGCCAGCAGTTATCGGGGGGGTGAAAAACTGTTTTTT. Residues: CASSYRGGEKLFF.

Ten or more counts support this clonotype. V and J are TRBV5-1 and TRBJ2-2; 7 bases map to TRBD1. CDR1 and CDR2 (germline): SGHRS, YFSETQ. The CDR3 length is 13 residues. V lost 2 bases, J lost 6 bases, and 1 base stayed unmatched. CDR3 protein: CASSFQGAGELFF. In DNA, the CDR3 is TGCGCCAGCAGCTTCCAGGGGGCCGGGGAGCTGTTTTTT.

Ten or more counts support this clonotype. The J gene is TRBJ2-3, the V gene TRBV7-9, with TRBD2 as a possible D gene (6 bases). The germline V gene encodes CDR1 SEHNR and CDR2 FQNEAQ (reference sequence). Trimming took 1 base from V and 5 from J, leaving 7 bases between them. There are 13 residues in the CDR3. The CDR3 reads CASSLVEGDTQYF. In DNA, the CDR3 is TGTGCCAGCAGCTTAGTGGAGGGAGATACGCAGTATTTT.

The sample holds many counts of this clonotype. J is TRBJ2-5 and V is TRBV27; D is possibly TRBD2 (6 bases). The CDR3 is 14 residues long. V was trimmed by 5 bases and J by 5 bases, leaving 15 bases between them. In germline, CDR1 is MNHEY, CDR2 SMNVEV (reference sequence). The chain's CDR3 is CASSPSRGWETQYF. CDR3 DNA: TGTGCCAGCAGTCCCTCGCGGGGCTGGGAGACCCAGTACTTC.

In this sample, this clonotype turned up many times. The V and J genes are TRBV4-3 and TRBJ2-7, with 8 bases aligning to TRBD1. J gave up 2 bases and V 6 bases, and 9 bases lay outside the gene matches. The CDR3 is 15 amino acids. Germline loops: CDR1 LGHNA, CDR2 YSLEER. The CDR3 nucleotides read TGCGCCAGCAGTCGAAACCCGACAGGGGCCTACGAGCAGTACTTC. Translated: CASSRNPTGAYEQYF.

This clonotype was observed many times. This sequence joins TRBV5-5 and TRBJ2-5, with D perhaps TRBD1 or TRBD2 (7 bases each). The length of the CDR3 is 16 residues. Germline V lookup: CDR1 SGHKS, CDR2 YYEKEE (reference sequence). Between the trimmed V and J ends, which lost 0 bases and 2 bases, there was a span of 14 bases. The CDR3 loop is CASSLGPGGAQETQYF. The CDR3 bases are TGTGCCAGCAGCTTGGGGCCAGGGGGGGCTCAAGAGACCCAGTACTTC.

V gene TRBV5-1 combines with J gene TRBJ1-1; D may be TRBD1 (5 bases). The CDR3 length is 14 residues. Germline V CDR1 and CDR2: SGHRS, YFSETQ. Trimming took 7 bases from V and 4 from J, leaving 17 bases between them. The DNA for the CDR3 is TGCGCCAGCTCATATGGGGGGACCATCACTGAAGCTTTCTTT. Protein: CASSYGGTITEAFF. The whole variable domain, remainder taken from reference TRBV5-1 and TRBJ1-1, is KAGVTQTPRYLIKTRGQQVTLSCSPISGHRSVSWYQQTPGQGLQFLFEYFSETQRNKGNFPGRFSGRQFSNSRSEMNVSTLELGDSALYLCASSYGGTITEAFFGQGTRLTVV.

This clonotype was observed at least ten times. The gene calls are TRBV6-2 or TRBV6-3 and TRBJ2-1; D is perhaps TRBD1 (8 bases). Trimming took off 2 bases at V and 7 bases at J, with 18 bases between the two ends. The CDR3 extends over 16 amino acids. Germline V gives CDR1 MNHEY, CDR2 SVGEGT. The DNA for the CDR3 is TGTGCCAGCAGTTACCAGTTTGGACAGGGAGGGAATGAGCAGTTCTTC. Translated, it gives CASSYQFGQGGNEQFF.

This clonotype has ten or more counts. The chain employs TRBV14 and TRBJ1-4; the D is unclear. Trimming stripped 2 bases from V and 0 bases from J, with 4 bases between. Germline assignment: CDR1 SGHDN and CDR2 FVKESK. The CDR3 is 14 amino acids. Here the CDR3 reads CASSQQTTNEKLFF. CDR3 sequence (DNA): TGTGCCAGCAGCCAACAGACAACTAATGAAAAACTGTTTTTT.

This clonotype was seen at least ten times. The rearrangement links TRBV6-2 or TRBV6-3 to TRBJ2-5; the match to TRBD1 covers 10 bases. The V gene's germline CDR1 is MNHEY and CDR2 SVGEGT. The CDR3 sequence is 14 residues long. After removal of 0 bases from V and 5 bases from J, the junction contained 0 bases not matched to a gene. CDR3 sequence (DNA): TGTGCCAGCAGTTACTCGGGACAGGGGGAGACCCAGTACTTC. Encoded protein: CASSYSGQGETQYF.

This clonotype was found many times. V gene TRBV6-5 combines with J gene TRBJ2-1, with D uncertain. Trimming shortened V by 6 bases and J by 7 bases, and 10 bases separated the two germline ends. Germline V gene data show CDR1 as MNHEY and CDR2 as SVGAGI. This CDR3 has 12 residues. Written as DNA, the CDR3 is TGTGCCAGCAGGGTCGGAAGGAATGAGCAGTTCTTC. Translation: CASRVGRNEQFF.

This clonotype was seen ten or more times. The genes are TRBV4-3 and TRBJ2-3, with a weak D call TRBD2 (5 bases). Germline CDR1 and CDR2: LGHNA and YSLEER. This CDR3 comprises 16 residues. V was pared by 1 base and J by 5 bases, with 16 bases between. For the CDR3, the DNA is TGCGCCAGCAGCCAAGGCCTCGGGCGTGAGGGAGATACGCAGTATTTT. This encodes CASSQGLGREGDTQYF.

This clonotype occurred many times. This chain connects TRBV6-2 or TRBV6-3 to TRBJ2-2; D call uncertain. The CDR3 runs 12 residues. V shed 2 bases and J shed 8 bases, with 6 bases lying between them. Germline V gene data show CDR1 as MNHEY and CDR2 as SVGEGT. In DNA, the CDR3 is TGTGCCAGCAGTTACGGACCAGGGGAGCTGTTTTTT. Protein: CASSYGPGELFF.

In this sample, this clonotype turned up many times. This chain links TRBV20-1 with TRBJ2-4; 7 nucleotides align to TRBD2. Per the germline V gene, CDR1 is DFQATT and CDR2 is SNEGSKA (reference sequence). The junction had 0 bases not matched to a gene; V was cut back by 3 bases and J by 1 base. This CDR3 is 13 amino acids long. CDR3 region: CSARGGAKNIQYF. The CDR3 DNA is TGCAGTGCTAGGGGGGGGGCCAAAAACATTCAGTACTTC.

This clonotype was recorded once. The rearrangement links TRBV6-2 or TRBV6-3 to TRBJ2-1; 7 bases are shared with TRBD1. Trimming cost V 0 bases and J 15 bases; bases outside gene matches: 11. Germline CDR1 is MNHEY and CDR2 is SVGEGT. CDR3 length equals 14 residues. CDR3 DNA sequence: TGTGCCAGCAGTTACTCGGCGGTGAGGGGGCTGGTGTTCTTC. It encodes CASSYSAVRGLVFF.

This clonotype was seen repeatedly, ten times or more. V gene TRBV5-1 combines with J gene TRBJ1-1; no reliable D call. Germline-derived CDR1 and CDR2 are SGHRS and YFSETQ. V dropped 2 bases and J dropped 4 bases, with 12 bases sitting between them. The CDR3 is made up of 14 amino acids. The CDR3 DNA reads as TGCGCCAGCAGCTTTTTAATGGGAGGCACTGAAGCTTTCTTT. Amino acid sequence: CASSFLMGGTEAFF.

The V gene is TRBV2, the J gene TRBJ2-7; D may be TRBD2 (7 bases). Trimming took 5 bases from V and 1 from J, leaving 27 bases between them. This CDR3 comprises 19 residues. CDR1 SNHLY and CDR2 FYNNEI come from the germline V gene. Here the CDR3 reads CASSLTGLAAVWASYEQYF. The CDR3 DNA reads TGTGCCAGCAGTCTTACAGGGCTAGCGGCTGTGTGGGCTTCCTACGAGCAGTACTTC.

This clonotype was counted many times. The gene calls are TRBV29-1 and TRBJ2-7, with TRBD2 matching 7 bases. The CDR3 contains 14 residues. Per the germline V gene, CDR1 is SQVTM and CDR2 is ANQGSEA. V shed 4 bases and J 0 bases; nucleotides not matched to a gene: 6. The CDR3 DNA is TGCAGCGTTGTCCCTAGCGGAAGCTCCTACGAGCAGTACTTC. Translation gives CSVVPSGSSYEQYF.

This clonotype was seen a handful of times. The V gene is TRBV19, the J gene TRBJ1-1; 8 bases fit TRBD1. The germline V gene encodes CDR1 LNHDA and CDR2 SQIVND (reference sequence). CDR3 length: 12 amino acids. J was trimmed by 11 bases and V by 3 bases; bases with no gene match: 5. CDR3 protein: CASSIGRGQAFF. CDR3 DNA: TGTGCCAGTAGTATTGGCAGGGGGCAGGCTTTCTTT.

The chain joins TRBV7-3 to TRBJ2-1, with 12 bases identical to TRBD2. CDR1 and CDR2 (germline): SGHTA, FQGTGA. The CDR3 has 15 residues. Losses at the gene ends were 4 bases for V and 8 bases for J; bases not matched to a gene: 6. CDR3: CASSYRLAGVDEQFF. CDR3 nucleotides: TGTGCCAGCAGCTACCGACTAGCGGGAGTGGATGAGCAGTTCTTC.

There are many counts of this clonotype. The chain is built from TRBV12-3 or TRBV12-4 and TRBJ2-7; 7 bases are a match to TRBD2. The V and J ends lost 5 bases and 0 bases, in that order; junction bases with no gene match: 4. This CDR3 comprises 14 residues. The CDR3 loop is CASSQSGASYEQYF. For the CDR3, the DNA is TGTGCCAGCAGTCAGAGCGGGGCCTCCTACGAGCAGTACTTC.

This clonotype came up many times. The rearrangement links TRBV3-1 to TRBJ2-3; D may be TRBD2 (6 bases). The CDR3 has 11 residues. Trimming shortened V by 1 base and J by 13 bases, and 9 bases separated the two germline ends. The V gene's germline CDR1 is LGHDT and CDR2 YNNKEL (reference sequence). The chain's CDR3 is CASSQGGTKYF. In DNA form, the CDR3 reads TGTGCCAGCAGCCAAGGCGGGACGAAGTATTTT.

This clonotype was counted at least ten times. A junction boundary mismatches the germline segment, possibly from a read error. The chain recombines TRBV7-7 with TRBJ2-2; weak D call: TRBD2 (5 bases). CDR1 SSHAT and CDR2 FNYEAQ come from the germline V gene (reference sequence). The CDR3 spans 15 residues. The CDR3 reads CASSLAPSNTGELFF. CDR3 DNA sequence: TGTGCTAGCAGCTTAGCGCCTTCGAACACCGGGGAGCTGTTTTTT.

This clonotype was detected ten times or more. V and J are TRBV20-1 and TRBJ2-2, with a possible D match to TRBD2 (6 bases). The CDR3 extends over 13 amino acids. Germline CDR1 reads DFQATT; CDR2 reads SNEGSKA (reference sequence). Trimming shortened V by 3 bases and J by 4 bases, and 9 bases separated the two germline ends. This CDR3 is CSAREGSTGELFF. As DNA, the CDR3 is TGCAGTGCTAGGGAGGGTTCCACCGGGGAGCTGTTTTTT.

Many counts were recorded for this clonotype. The rearrangement uses TRBV5-1 and TRBJ2-1; D possibly corresponds to TRBD2 (6 bases). The CDR3 loop spans 16 amino acids. With 4 bases removed from V and 0 bases from J, the gap between germline ends came to 14 bases. From germline, CDR1 is SGHRS and CDR2 YFSETQ. The CDR3 is CASSTLSEGSYNEQFF. In DNA, the CDR3 is TGCGCCAGCAGCACCCTCTCGGAGGGCTCCTACAATGAGCAGTTCTTC.